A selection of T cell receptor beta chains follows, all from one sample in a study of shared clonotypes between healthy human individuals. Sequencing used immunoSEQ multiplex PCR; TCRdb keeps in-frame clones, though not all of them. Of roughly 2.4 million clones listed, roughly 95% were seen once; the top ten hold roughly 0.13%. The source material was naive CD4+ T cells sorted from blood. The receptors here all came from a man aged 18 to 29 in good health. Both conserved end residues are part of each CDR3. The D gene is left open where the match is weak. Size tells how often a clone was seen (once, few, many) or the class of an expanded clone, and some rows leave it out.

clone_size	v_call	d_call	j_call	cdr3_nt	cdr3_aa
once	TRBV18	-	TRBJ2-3	TGTGCCAGCTCAAGGCTAGCTAGCACAGATACGCAGTATTTT	CASSRLASTDTQYF
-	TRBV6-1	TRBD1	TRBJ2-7	TGTGCCAGCAGGCCAGGGGGCAACCCCCCCTACGAGCAGTACTTC	CASRPGGNPPYEQYF
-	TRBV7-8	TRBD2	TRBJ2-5	TGTGCCAGCAGCCACCTAGGACTAGCGGGGGGCCAAGAGACCCAGTACTTC	CASSHLGLAGGQETQYF
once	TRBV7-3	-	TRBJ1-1	TGTGCCAGCAGCTTAACCCCAGCCACTGAAGCTTTCTTT	CASSLTPATEAFF
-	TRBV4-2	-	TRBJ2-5	TGTGCCAGCAGCCAGGCGGGGGCCGATCAAGAGACCCAGTACTTC	CASSQAGADQETQYF
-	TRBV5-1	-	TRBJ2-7	TGCGCCAGCAGCCCCGTACGGGGCTACGAGCAGTACTTC	CASSPVRGYEQYF
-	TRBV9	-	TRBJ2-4	TGTGCCAGCAGCCCACCCGAAGGGCCCGGTACCAAAAACATTCAGTACTTC	CASSPPEGPGTKNIQYF
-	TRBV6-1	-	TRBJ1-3	TGTGCCAGCCACATGTCGAACTCTGGAAACACCATATATTTT	CASHMSNSGNTIYF
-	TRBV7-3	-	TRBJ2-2	TGTGCCAGCAGCATCAGTTGGACCGTCGGGGAGCTGTTTTTT	CASSISWTVGELFF
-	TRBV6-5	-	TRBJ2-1	TGTGCCAGCTTTAACCCGGGTTCGGTCCGGCAGTTCTTC	CASFNPGSVRQFF
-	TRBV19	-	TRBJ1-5	TGTGCCAGTACCACAGGGAACAATCAGCCCCAGCATTTT	CASTTGNNQPQHF
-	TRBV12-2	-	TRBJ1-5	TGTGCAAGTCGCAAGACAGGGGGCTATCAGCCCCAGCATTTT	CASRKTGGYQPQHF
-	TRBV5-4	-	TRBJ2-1	TGTGCCAGCGTAGGACCAGGGGTATCCTACAATGAGCAGTTCTTC	CASVGPGVSYNEQFF
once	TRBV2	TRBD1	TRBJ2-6	TGTGCCAGCACTCAACCGGGACAGGGGTCCGGGGCCAACGTCCTGACTTTC	CASTQPGQGSGANVLTF
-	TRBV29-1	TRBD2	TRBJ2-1	TGCAGCGTCGTAATAAAGGCGGGAGTGAATGAGCAGTTCTTC	CSVVIKAGVNEQFF
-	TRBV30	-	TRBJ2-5	TGTGCCTGGAGTACACGAGGAGGATTCCAAGAGACCCAGTACTTC	CAWSTRGGFQETQYF
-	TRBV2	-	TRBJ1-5	TGTGCCAGCAGCGGGGAATACAATCAGCCCCAGCATTTT	CASSGEYNQPQHF
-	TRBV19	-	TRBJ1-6	TGTGCCAGTAGTATTGGCAGTCTTAATTCACCCCTCCACTTT	CASSIGSLNSPLHF
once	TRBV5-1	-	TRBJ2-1	TGCGCCAGCAGCTTGACGACTGGGATCTCCTACAATGAGCAGTTCTTC	CASSLTTGISYNEQFF
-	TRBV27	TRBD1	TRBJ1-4	TGTGCCAGCAGTCCCCGGGCAGGGGGGAATGAAAAACTGTTTTTT	CASSPRAGGNEKLFF
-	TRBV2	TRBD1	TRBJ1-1	TGTGCCAGCAGTGGGCAACAGGGGGCGAACACTGAAGCTTTCTTT	CASSGQQGANTEAFF
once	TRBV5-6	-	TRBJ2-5	TGTGCCAGCAGCTTGGTTAAGCTCTCGGAGACCCAGTACTTC	CASSLVKLSETQYF
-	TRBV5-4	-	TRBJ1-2	TGTGCCAGCAGCTTGGGCGACAGGAACCATGGCTACACCTTC	CASSLGDRNHGYTF
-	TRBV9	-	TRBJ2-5	TGTGCCAGCAGCGTAGGGGCGCAAGAGACCCAGTACTTC	CASSVGAQETQYF
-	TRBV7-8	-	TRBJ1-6	TGTGCCAGCAGCTTGGTCGGGGGTGTTGTCTTTTTT	CASSLVGGVVFF
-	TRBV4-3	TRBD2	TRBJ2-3	TGCGCCAGCAGCCAAGGAACGGGGGGACGAGCAGATACGCAGTATTTT	CASSQGTGGRADTQYF
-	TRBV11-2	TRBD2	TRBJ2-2	TGTGCCAGCAGCTTAGTGGGCGGGGGAATCACCGGGGAGCTGTTTTTT	CASSLVGGGITGELFF
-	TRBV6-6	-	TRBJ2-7	TGTGTTAGTGGGAGGAAGTACGAGCAGTACTTC	CVSGRKYEQYF
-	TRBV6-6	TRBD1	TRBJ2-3	TGTGCCAGCGGGGACAGGGCAACAGATACGCAGTATTTT	CASGDRATDTQYF
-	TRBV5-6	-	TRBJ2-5	TGTGCCAGCAGCTCTACAGGTCCGGGGACCCAGTACTTC	CASSSTGPGTQYF
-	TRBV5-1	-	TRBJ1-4	TGCGCCAGCAGCTTGGATCCCGGGATCCGGGAAAAACTGTTTTTT	CASSLDPGIREKLFF
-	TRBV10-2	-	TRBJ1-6	TGCGCCAGCGGTCTCGAAAGCAGGGAAGGTTCACCCCTCCACTTT	CASGLESREGSPLHF
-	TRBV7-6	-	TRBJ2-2	TGTGCCAGCAGCTTAACATACAACACCGGGGAGCTGTTTTTT	CASSLTYNTGELFF
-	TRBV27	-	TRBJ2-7	TGTGCCAGCGGCCTGAGGGAGAGCTCCTACGAGCAGTACTTC	CASGLRESSYEQYF
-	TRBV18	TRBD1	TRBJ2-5	TGTGCCAGCTCACCGACGACAGGGGCAGGAGAGACCCAGTACTTC	CASSPTTGAGETQYF
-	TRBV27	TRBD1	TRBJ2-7	TGTGCCAGTAGACAGGGGGACTACGAGCAGTACTTC	CASRQGDYEQYF
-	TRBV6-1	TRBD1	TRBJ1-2	TGTGCCAGCAGTGAAGCCCCGACAAGGGGGCTTGGCTACACCTTC	CASSEAPTRGLGYTF
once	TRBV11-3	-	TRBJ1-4	TGTGCCAGCAGCTTAGGACGGAATGAAAAACTGTTTTTT	CASSLGRNEKLFF
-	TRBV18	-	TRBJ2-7	TGTGCCAGCTCACCACCCATAGGTTCCCACGAGCAGTACTTC	CASSPPIGSHEQYF
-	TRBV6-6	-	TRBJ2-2	TGTGCCAGCAGTTACTTTGGGGGGCAAACCGGGGAGCTGTTTTTT	CASSYFGGQTGELFF
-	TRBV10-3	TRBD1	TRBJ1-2	TGTGCCATCACGGGACAGGGGGAGTCTGGCTACACCTTC	CAITGQGESGYTF
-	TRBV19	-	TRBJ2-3	TGTGCCAGTAGCCAGAGGGGCCGCGTCACAGATACGCAGTATTTT	CASSQRGRVTDTQYF
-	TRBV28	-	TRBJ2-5	TGTGCCAGCAGCCCTACTAGTTTACAGACCCAGTACTTC	CASSPTSLQTQYF
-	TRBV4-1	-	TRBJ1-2	TGCGCCAGCAGCCAGGGGAACTATGGCTACACCTTC	CASSQGNYGYTF
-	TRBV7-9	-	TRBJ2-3	TGTGCCAGCAGCCTCCGGAGGGCCGTGGACACAGATACGCAGTATTTT	CASSLRRAVDTDTQYF
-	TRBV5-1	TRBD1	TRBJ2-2	TGCGCCAGCAGCGGCGACAGGGGCTACACCGGGGAGCTGTTTTTT	CASSGDRGYTGELFF
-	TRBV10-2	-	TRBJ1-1	TGCGCCAGCAGGGCCGATAGCAGGGAGGAGACTGAAGCTTTCTTT	CASRADSREETEAFF
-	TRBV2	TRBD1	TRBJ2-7	TGTGCCAGCACCAAGGACAGGGCCGACTACGAGCAGTACTTC	CASTKDRADYEQYF
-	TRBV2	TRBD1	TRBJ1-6	TGTGCCAGCAGTGAATACGGACAGGGGTATGGTAATTCACCCCTCCACTTT	CASSEYGQGYGNSPLHF
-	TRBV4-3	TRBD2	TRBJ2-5	TGCGCCAGCAGCCAAGGATGGTGGCGGGAGGAGACCCAGTACTTC	CASSQGWWREETQYF
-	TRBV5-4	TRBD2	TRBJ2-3	TGTGCCAGCAGCTTGCGGCTAGCGGGGGGGAGCACAGATACGCAGTATTTT	CASSLRLAGGSTDTQYF
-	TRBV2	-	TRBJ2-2	TGTGCCAGCAGTGAAGCTGGGGGGGCGAGGACCGGGGAGCTGTTTTTT	CASSEAGGARTGELFF
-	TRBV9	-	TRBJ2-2	TGTGCCAGCAGCGTAGGGGTAACCGGGGAGCTGTTTTTT	CASSVGVTGELFF
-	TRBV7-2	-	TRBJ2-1	TGTGCCAGCAGCTCGAAGGAGTGGGGGCGTTACTCCTACAATGAGCAGTTCTTC	CASSSKEWGRYSYNEQFF